This T cell receptor (beta chain) was found in a study of CD8+CD57+ T cells in acquired aplastic anemia. Trimming removed 6 bases from V and 3 bases from J; junction bases left unmatched: 5. The CDR3 runs to 15 residues. TCR beta VDJ combinations and CDR3 sequences were profiled from genomic DNA. Each CDR3 protein gets one entry after TCRdb re-called the reads with MiXCR. The sample lists roughly 290,000 distinct CDR3 sequences, 56% occurring once. Only patients with CD8+CD57+ cell expansion on flow cytometry were chosen for sequencing. The receptor was derived from a human donor with aplastic anemia. The source material was sorted CD4+, CD8+, or CD8+CD57+ T cells (not recorded which) from PBMCs. The V gene is TRBV12-3 or TRBV12-4, the J gene TRBJ2-3, with 11 bases matching TRBD1. Here the CDR3 reads CASRGTGGRTDTQYF. The CDR3 DNA reads TGTGCCAGCAGGGGGACAGGGGGTAGGACAGATACGCAGTATTTT.